This entry is about one T cell receptor beta chain. The CDR3 covers 14 residues. Germline-derived CDR1 and CDR2 are SGHDT and YYEEEE. V gave up 2 bases and J gave up 8 bases, with 11 bases separating them. The data originate from a study of control samples from healthy donors and cancer patients. Sequencing was performed with immunoSEQ multiplex PCR; in TCRdb, only in-frame clones are kept and a portion is missing. The table lists 35,000 to 50,000 clones, 70% to 90% of them singletons. The origin of this receptor is a woman aged 55-69 years with lung cancer. This rearrangement joins TRBV5-6 to TRBJ1-6; TRBD1 is a possible D gene (6 bases). Material for sequencing was PBMCs. DNA for the CDR3: TGTGCCAGCAGCTTAGGGGGGCGTTATTCACCCCTCCACTTT. It is translated as CASSLGGRYSPLHF.